These T cell receptor beta chains were read from a single sample in a study of blood T cell repertoires in COVID-19. Some clones are missing from TCRdb's copy, which holds only in-frame ones; the method was immunoSEQ multiplex PCR. This sample has about 180,000 clones, with approximately 85% found just once. Material for sequencing was peripheral blood. The receptors derive from a woman of 80 years or more with acute or convalescent COVID-19. CDR3s include the opening cysteine and the closing phenylalanine or tryptophan. The order of the fields is D gene, CDR3 length, J gene, V gene, clone size, CDR3 DNA, CDR3 protein. D genes are given only for firm matches. Expanded clones get a size class; other rows say once, few or many, or leave the size out.

- | 16 | TRBJ1-3 | TRBV5-4 | once | TGTGCCAGCAGCTTGGACGTGGGCCCTGCTGGAAACACCATATATTTT | CASSLDVGPAGNTIYF
TRBD2 | 16 | TRBJ2-5 | TRBV5-1 | few | TGCGCCAGCAGCATGGGGGGGACTAGCGTCACAGAGACCCAGTACTTC | CASSMGGTSVTETQYF
TRBD1 | 15 | TRBJ2-7 | TRBV27 | - | TGTGCCAGCAGAGGTACCGGGACAGGGTCCGGCGAGCAGTACTTC | CASRGTGTGSGEQYF
- | 16 | TRBJ1-3 | TRBV7-2 | - | TGTGCCAGCAGCTTAGGTAGACTTAGCTCTGGAAACACCATATATTTT | CASSLGRLSSGNTIYF
- | 14 | TRBJ2-2 | TRBV7-9 | - | TGTGCCAGCAGCTTACGGAGACCCACCGGGGAGCTGTTTTTT | CASSLRRPTGELFF
TRBD1 | 15 | TRBJ2-4 | TRBV3-1/TRBV3-2 | - | TGTGCCAGCAGCCAATTGGACAGGGCCAAAAACATTCAGTACTTC | CASSQLDRAKNIQYF
- | 15 | TRBJ2-5 | TRBV4-3 | - | TGCGCCAGCAGCCAAGATTTTGCAGGGCGAGAGACCCAGTACTTC | CASSQDFAGRETQYF
- | 15 | TRBJ1-1 | TRBV5-1 | - | TGCGCCAGCAGCTTGGAGTTAACTGGCTTATTCGGGGCTTTCTTT | CASSLELTGLFGAFF
TRBD1 | 11 | TRBJ2-7 | TRBV12-5 | - | TGTGCTAGTGGTTTGGGGACAGGGAATGCTTTC | CASGLGTGNAF
- | 15 | TRBJ2-3 | TRBV5-4 | - | TGTGCCAGCAGCTTGATCCGGGGCGGGGCAGATACGCAGTATTTT | CASSLIRGGADTQYF
- | 15 | TRBJ2-3 | TRBV6-2/TRBV6-3 | - | TGTGCCAGCATCCCGGCGGGGCAAAACACAGATACGCAGTATTTT | CASIPAGQNTDTQYF
- | 12 | TRBJ2-1 | TRBV5-1 | - | TGCGCCAGCAGCTACAACGACAATGAGCAGTTCTTC | CASSYNDNEQFF
TRBD1 | 16 | TRBJ2-3 | TRBV5-4 | - | TGTGCCAGCAGCTTTAGCGGGACAGGGGGTTTGGATACGCAGTATTTT | CASSFSGTGGLDTQYF
- | 15 | TRBJ1-4 | TRBV19 | once | TGTGCCAGTAGTGTTTCACAGTCAACTAATGAAAAACTGTTTTTT | CASSVSQSTNEKLFF
TRBD2 | 15 | TRBJ2-7 | TRBV4-1 | - | TGCGCCAGCAGCCAAGCGGGACTAGCATCCCACGAGCAGTACTTC | CASSQAGLASHEQYF
TRBD1 | 16 | TRBJ1-1 | TRBV3-1/TRBV3-2 | - | TGTGCCAGCAGATACGGACAGGGGGGTTTGGGCACTGAAGCTTTCTTT | CASRYGQGGLGTEAFF
- | 13 | TRBJ2-7 | TRBV24-1 | - | TGTGCCACCAGTGATTCTCGGGTCTACGAGCAGTACTTC | CATSDSRVYEQYF
TRBD1 | 15 | TRBJ1-1 | TRBV25-1 | - | TGTGCCAGCAGCGAACGCCGACAGGGGGGCACTGAAGCTTTCTTT | CASSERRQGGTEAFF
TRBD1 | 14 | TRBJ2-5 | TRBV27 | - | TGTGCCAGCAGCAAAATGACAGGGCGCGAGACCCAGTACTTC | CASSKMTGRETQYF
- | 9 | TRBJ2-7 | TRBV11-3 | few | TGTGCCAGCAGCTTAGTTGTCCTTTTC | CASSLVVLF
- | 12 | TRBJ2-1 | TRBV20-1 | - | TGCAGTGCTAGTTTGGCTAGCGATGAGCAGTTCTTC | CSASLASDEQFF
- | 14 | TRBJ2-7 | TRBV5-4 | - | TGTGCCAGCAGCTTGGGCCAGAACCCCTACGAGCAGTACTTC | CASSLGQNPYEQYF
TRBD2 | 18 | TRBJ2-1 | TRBV5-1 | - | TGCGCCAGCAGCTTGTGGGACCTAGCGGGAGTAACCTTCAATGAGCAGTTCTTC | CASSLWDLAGVTFNEQFF
TRBD1 | 13 | TRBJ2-4 | TRBV12-3/TRBV12-4 | - | TGTGCCAGCAGTCTCGACAGGGAGAACATTCAGTACTTC | CASSLDRENIQYF
TRBD2 | 14 | TRBJ2-4 | TRBV5-1 | - | TGCGCCAGCAGCACCGCGGGGGTCAAAAACATTCAGTACTTC | CASSTAGVKNIQYF
TRBD1 | 15 | TRBJ2-3 | TRBV5-1 | once | TGCGCCAGCAGCTTGGAACAGGGGTCGGTAGATACGCAGTATTTT | CASSLEQGSVDTQYF
- | 14 | TRBJ2-1 | TRBV5-1 | - | TGCGCCAGCAGCTGGCGGGCCAGTAACAATGAGCAGTTCTTC | CASSWRASNNEQFF
- | 12 | TRBJ1-1 | TRBV10-3 | few | TGTGCCATCAGTGGGGCGGGGGATCAAGCTTTCTTT | CAISGAGDQAFF
- | 15 | TRBJ2-5 | TRBV7-9 | once | TGTGCCAGCAGCTTACGTACGCGCGCCCAAGAGACCCAGTACTTC | CASSLRTRAQETQYF
TRBD2 | 15 | TRBJ2-1 | TRBV9 | - | TGTGCCAGCGCTCTAGCGGGGGACGGTCCCAATGAGCAGTTCTTC | CASALAGDGPNEQFF
TRBD2 | 11 | TRBJ2-3 | TRBV3-1/TRBV3-2 | - | TGTGCCAGCGCGGGGGGGGATACGCAGTATTTT | CASAGGDTQYF
TRBD1 | 16 | TRBJ2-5 | TRBV20-1 | - | TGCAGTGCCAGTCGCGGCGACAGGGGCCTTCGAGAGACCCAGTACTTC | CSASRGDRGLRETQYF
- | 17 | TRBJ1-3 | TRBV25-1 | - | TGTGCCAGCAGCGCAGGGAACGACAGGCTCTCTGGAAACACCATATATTTT | CASSAGNDRLSGNTIYF
- | 14 | TRBJ1-1 | TRBV5-1 | once | TGCGCCAGCAGCCCGGGGGGGATGATCACTGAAGCTTTCTTT | CASSPGGMITEAFF
- | 14 | TRBJ1-1 | TRBV18 | - | TGTGCCAGCTCACAGGTAGGGGCCAACACTGAAGCTTTCTTT | CASSQVGANTEAFF
- | 15 | TRBJ2-7 | TRBV4-2 | few | TGTGCCAGCAGCCAAGCGCAACAGACCTCCTACGAGCAGTACTTC | CASSQAQQTSYEQYF
- | 12 | TRBJ1-2 | TRBV2 | few | TGTGCCAGCAGTGCAAGGGAGTATGGCTACACCTTC | CASSAREYGYTF
TRBD1 | 16 | TRBJ2-4 | TRBV19 | - | TGTGCCAGTAGTAGCGACAGGGTCGGGGCCAAAAACATTCAGTACTTC | CASSSDRVGAKNIQYF
- | 15 | TRBJ2-2 | TRBV14 | few | TGTGCCAGCAGCCAATGGGGAGGGAACACCGGGGAGCTGTTTTTT | CASSQWGGNTGELFF
- | 18 | TRBJ1-5 | TRBV19 | - | TGTGCCAGTAGTATGGGGTGGAGGGCCAAAGGGGGCAATCAGCCCCAGCATTTT | CASSMGWRAKGGNQPQHF
- | 13 | TRBJ2-3 | TRBV4-3 | once | TGCGCCAGCAGCCAACGGAGCACAGATACGCAGTATTTT | CASSQRSTDTQYF
- | 13 | TRBJ1-2 | TRBV7-2 | - | TGTGCCAGCAGCTTATTCAGCGACTCTGGCTACACCTTC | CASSLFSDSGYTF
- | 14 | TRBJ1-1 | TRBV27 | - | TGTGCCAGCAGTTTACACCCGGGGTACACTGAAGCTTTCTTT | CASSLHPGYTEAFF
- | 13 | TRBJ1-3 | TRBV30 | - | TGTGCCTATGGGACACTAGAAGGAAACACCATATATTTT | CAYGTLEGNTIYF
- | 16 | TRBJ2-3 | TRBV24-1 | - | TGTGCCACCAGTGGGGGGGACGCCATAAGCACAGATACGCAGTATTTT | CATSGGDAISTDTQYF